Sequencing of this T cell receptor beta chain was carried out in a study of blood T cells in healthy people across ages. Germline V gives CDR1 LGHDT, CDR2 YNNKEL (reference sequence). CDR3 length equals 13 residues. V was shortened by 1 base and J by 4 bases, with 7 bases between the two germline ends. PCR was performed a second time for about 6 to 12 cycles using a sample-barcoded 5' primer and a J-beta primer mix. TCRdb analysed the 5' RACE reads with MiXCR anew, one entry per CDR3 protein. Of 850,000 to 1,000,000 distinct CDR3 sequences in the sample, just over 50% were seen once. A few counts support this clonotype.

The source is a woman aged 60-75 years in good health. The rearrangement links TRBV3-1 to TRBJ1-2; D perhaps matches TRBD1 (6 bases). Sequenced: blood. The CDR3 bases are TGTGCCAGCAGCCAAGGCAGGGGCTATGGCTACACCTTC. Its protein is CASSQGRGYGYTF.